This T cell receptor (beta chain) is from a study of response to subunit inactivated influenza vaccine. This clonotype was detected a few times. Trimming took 5 bases from V and 7 from J, leaving 12 bases between them. The CDR3 has 13 residues. Germline values: CDR1 SEHNR, CDR2 FQNEAQ (reference sequence). TCRdb reanalysed the RT-PCR reads using MiXCR and keeps one entry per CDR3 protein. The sample contains around 200,000 distinct CDR3 sequences, around an eighth of which appear only once. Sequencing used CD8+ T cells sorted from PBMCs, obtained roughly 5 days after vaccination. The clonotype was recovered from a man aged 45-65 years who received an inactivated influenza vaccine. The chain couples TRBV7-9 to TRBJ1-5, with unresolved D. CDR3 loop: CASSAGIEQPQHF. CDR3 in DNA: TGTGCCAGCAGCGCCGGGATAGAACAGCCCCAGCATTTT.